The 28 T cell receptor beta chains below come from one sample, sequenced in a study of blood T cells in healthy people across ages. Combining a sample-barcoded 5' primer with a J-beta primer mix, a second PCR ran for about 7 to 12 cycles. TCRdb used MiXCR to reprocess the 5' RACE reads, holding one entry per CDR3 protein. The sample has 750,000 to 950,000 distinct CDR3 sequences, roughly 24% seen once. The same data also contributed to another study, on T cells of mothers and their children.

Sequencing used blood. The receptors were sampled from a boy between 10 and 17 years old in good health.

The genes are TRBV3-1 and TRBJ1-1; 7 positions match TRBD1. The CDR3 runs to 14 residues. V was pared by 0 bases and J by 5 bases, with 3 bases of the junction left unmatched. Per germline, CDR1 LGHDT and CDR2 YNNKEL (reference sequence). The CDR3 here is CASSQDDRVTEAFF. The CDR3 region has the DNA TGTGCCAGCAGCCAAGATGACAGGGTAACTGAAGCTTTCTTT.

This clonotype was recorded a few times. The V call is TRBV6-5, the J call TRBJ2-7; 7 nucleotides line up with TRBD2. Trimming at V came to 6 bases and at J to 6 bases, leaving 8 bases not matched to a gene. The CDR3 contains 13 residues. Germline V gene data show CDR1 as MNHEY and CDR2 as SVGAGI. CDR3 residues: CASRLGGSREQYF. The CDR3 region has the DNA TGTGCCAGCAGGTTAGGCGGGAGCCGCGAGCAGTACTTC.

The chain carries TRBV5-1 and TRBJ2-7; D is unresolved. This CDR3 region has 14 residues. CDR1 SGHRS and CDR2 YFSETQ come from the germline V gene. Deletions cut 3 bases from V and 5 bases from J, with 15 bases between. CDR3 sequence: CASSSGAVRDEQYF. In DNA, the CDR3 is TGCGCCAGCAGCTCCGGTGCGGTTAGGGACGAGCAGTACTTC.

This clonotype was seen more than once but under ten times. This chain uses TRBV7-2 with TRBJ2-5; D gene unclear. The CDR3 covers 13 residues. Trimming left V 5 bases short and J 4 bases short, with 11 bases between. The germline V gene has CDR1 SGHTA and CDR2 FQGNSA. CDR3 coding DNA: TGTGCCAGCAGCCCTAGATGGGGAGAGACCCAGTACTTC. Residues: CASSPRWGETQYF.

This clonotype was seen more than once but under ten times. V usage is TRBV21-1 and J usage is TRBJ2-6. TRBV21-1 is labeled a pseudogene. This CDR3 has 16 amino acids. CDR3 in amino acids: CASSKTPPSGANVLTF. Here the CDR3 DNA reads TGTGCCAGCAGCAAAACGCCCCCCTCTGGGGCCAACGTCCTGACTTTC.

The rearrangement links TRBV20-1 to TRBJ1-1; TRBD1 is a possible D gene (6 bases). CDR1 and CDR2 from the germline V gene are DFQATT and SNEGSKA (reference sequence). The CDR3 sequence is 17 residues long. With 0 bases removed from V and 1 base from J, the gap between germline ends came to 18 bases. CDR3 amino acids: CSARDQGTAPKNTEAFF. CDR3 sequence (DNA): TGCAGTGCTAGAGATCAGGGGACCGCACCCAAGAACACTGAAGCTTTCTTT.

This chain links TRBV12-3 or TRBV12-4 with TRBJ2-7; D is perhaps TRBD1 or TRBD2 (5 bases each). The CDR3 length is 14 residues. V was cut by 7 bases and J by 0 bases, with 13 bases left in between. The CDR3 here is CASMGTGYSYEQYF. The CDR3 DNA sequence: TGTGCCAGCATGGGGACGGGGTACTCCTACGAGCAGTACTTC.

The rearrangement links TRBV10-3 to TRBJ1-4, with 8 bases aligning to TRBD1. Germline assignment: CDR1 ENHRY and CDR2 SYGVKD. J was trimmed by 7 bases and V by 4 bases; bases with no gene match: 2. The CDR3 sequence is 13 residues long. CDR3 residues: CAISAGQGEKLFF. CDR3 coding DNA: TGTGCCATCAGTGCAGGACAGGGTGAAAAACTGTTTTTT.

The rearrangement links TRBV7-2 to TRBJ1-6; D unresolved. Trimming removed 5 bases from V and 10 bases from J, with 15 bases in between. Germline V gene lookup returns CDR1 SGHTA and CDR2 FQGNSA. The CDR3 contains 14 residues. The CDR3 protein is CASSPTRYRSPLHF. CDR3 DNA: TGTGCCAGCAGCCCTACGCGCTACCGATCACCCCTCCACTTT. The full variable domain, completed using reference TRBV7-2 and TRBJ1-6, is GAGVSQSPSNKVTEKGKDVELRCDPISGHTALYWYRQSLGQGLEFLIYFQGNSAPDKSGLPSDRFSAERTGGSVSTLTIQRTQQEDSAVYLCASSPTRYRSPLHFGNGTRLTVT.

The genes are TRBV6-1 and TRBJ2-5; D might be TRBD2 (6 bases). Judging by the DNA end, TRBJ2-7 fits better; the J call may be wrong. The V gene's germline CDR1 is MNHNS and CDR2 SASEGT. The CDR3 contains 14 residues. CDR3: CASSDRQEGYEQYF. CDR3 coding DNA: TGTGCCAGCAGTGACCGTCAGGAGGGCTACGAGCAGTACTTC.

This chain joins TRBV7-2 and TRBJ1-2, with TRBD1 identical over 7 bases. The CDR3 sequence is 18 residues long. CDR1 and CDR2 (germline): SGHTA, FQGNSA. V lost 6 bases to trimming and J lost 4 bases; unmatched junction nucleotides: 20. This CDR3 reads CASSSARTGTAYSYGYTF. Written as DNA, the CDR3 is TGTGCCAGCAGTTCCGCACGGACCGGGACAGCATATTCCTATGGCTACACCTTC.

A few counts support this clonotype. The gene calls are TRBV27 and TRBJ1-2; 10 bases fit TRBD1. V lost 5 bases and J lost 6; bases outside the gene matches: 9. CDR3 length: 15 residues. Germline CDR1 reads MNHEY; CDR2 reads SMNVEV (reference sequence). The CDR3 reads CASSLLGQGGNGYTF. The CDR3 DNA follows: TGTGCCAGCAGTCTCCTCGGACAGGGGGGAAATGGCTACACCTTC.

This clonotype has just a few counts. This chain uses TRBV9 with TRBJ1-2, with 9 bases matching TRBD1. V gave up 4 bases and J gave up 8 bases; unmatched junction bases: 12. This CDR3 spans 15 amino acids. The germline V gene has CDR1 SGDLS and CDR2 YYNGEE. As DNA, the CDR3 is TGTGCCAGCAGCCCAGTACACACAGGGGGCGACGGCTACACCTTC. The encoded protein is CASSPVHTGGDGYTF.

The V gene is TRBV29-1, the J gene TRBJ1-1; 8 nucleotides agree with TRBD1. Germline V lookup: CDR1 SQVTM, CDR2 ANQGSEA. The CDR3 is 13 amino acids. J was trimmed by 0 bases and V by 6 bases; bases with no gene match: 3. Here the CDR3 reads CSVDRGMNTEAFF. The CDR3 DNA reads TGCAGCGTCGACAGGGGTATGAACACTGAAGCTTTCTTT.

This clonotype was picked up a small number of times. The V and J genes are TRBV5-1 and TRBJ1-4; 8 positions match TRBD1. The CDR3 contains 16 residues. CDR1 is SGHRS and CDR2 is YFSETQ in the germline V gene. Trimming took 4 bases from V and 7 from J; bases not matched to a gene: 12. The CDR3 DNA reads TGCGCCAGCAGCCCCTGGCAGGGGGCGCGAGGTGAAAAACTGTTTTTT. Translating gives CASSPWQGARGEKLFF.

The rearrangement links TRBV5-6 to TRBJ2-5; weak D call: TRBD1 (5 bases). CDR3 length: 16 amino acids. The germline V and J ends were trimmed by 1 base and 6 bases, with 19 bases remaining between them. Germline V gives CDR1 SGHDT, CDR2 YYEEEE. The DNA for the CDR3 is TGTGCCAGCAGCTTGTACGCAGGGATCCCTTTGAAGACCCAGTACTTC. Translation: CASSLYAGIPLKTQYF.

This chain joins TRBV19 and TRBJ1-2; a possible D gene is TRBD1 (5 bases). The CDR3 extends over 13 amino acids. Between the trimmed V and J ends, which lost 6 bases and 3 bases, there was a span of 11 bases. Germline CDR1 is LNHDA and CDR2 is SQIVND (reference sequence). The CDR3 DNA reads TGTGCCAGTAGCGCCCGGGACTACTATGGCTACACCTTC. It codes for CASSARDYYGYTF. Combining the CDR3 with reference TRBV19 and TRBJ1-2 gives the whole variable domain DGGITQSPKYLFRKEGQNVTLSCEQNLNHDAMYWYRQDPGQGLRLIYYSQIVNDFQKGDIAEGYSVSREKKESFPLTVTSAQKNPTAFYLCASSARDYYGYTFGSGTRLTVV.

The chain has TRBV10-3 and TRBJ2-1; tentative D call: TRBD2 (6 bases). The CDR3 extends over 14 amino acids. Germline lookup yields CDR1 ENHRY and CDR2 SYGVKD. The V and J ends lost 3 bases and 8 bases respectively, with 14 bases between them. The CDR3 loop reads CAISDNWRGDEQFF. The DNA for the CDR3 is TGTGCCATCAGTGACAACTGGCGGGGAGATGAGCAGTTCTTC.

J is TRBJ1-1 and V is TRBV20-1; D unclear. V was shortened by 0 bases and J by 6 bases, with 11 bases between the two germline ends. The CDR3 runs 13 residues. Germline CDR1 and CDR2: DFQATT and SNEGSKA (reference sequence). Written as DNA, the CDR3 is TGCAGTGCTAGAGATCGAGAGGGCGCTGAAGCTTTCTTT. It yields the protein CSARDREGAEAFF.

This clonotype was detected a few times. This rearrangement joins TRBV12-3 or TRBV12-4 to TRBJ1-2; D is possibly TRBD1 (5 bases). CDR3 length: 13 residues. V shed 5 bases and J shed 5 bases, with 12 bases lying between them. In DNA, the CDR3 is TGTGCCAGCAGTCTAGTGGCAGGGTATGGCTACACCTTC. Translating it yields CASSLVAGYGYTF.

This clonotype is a singleton in its sample. V usage is TRBV6-6 and J usage is TRBJ2-4, with 9 bases lining up with TRBD2. This CDR3 has 14 amino acids. Unmatched junction bases numbered 6, after V lost 6 bases and J lost 6 bases. From germline, CDR1 is MNHNY and CDR2 SVGAGI (reference sequence). CDR3 protein: CASSAGGVGNIQYF. The CDR3 DNA is TGTGCCAGCAGCGCGGGAGGGGTGGGAAACATTCAGTACTTC.

This clonotype came up a few times. This sequence joins TRBV7-2 and TRBJ1-2; D might be TRBD1 (5 bases). Germline V gene lookup returns CDR1 SGHTA and CDR2 FQGNSA. The CDR3 totals 14 residues. V was cut by 6 bases and J by 7 bases, with 18 bases left in between. The CDR3 reads CASSLPQGRSGYTF. DNA of the CDR3: TGTGCCAGCAGTTTACCTCAGGGAAGGAGTGGCTACACCTTC.

A few counts support this clonotype. The junction departs from germline at one end; a sequencing error may be responsible. The chain combines TRBV5-1 with TRBJ2-1; 8 bases map to TRBD2. Germline CDR1 reads SGHRS; CDR2 reads YFSETQ. The CDR3 length is 13 residues. CDR3 in amino acids: CASGRGGLNGQFF. DNA of the CDR3: TGCGCCAGCGGTCGGGGGGGCTTGAATGGGCAGTTCTTC.

V usage is TRBV3-1 and J usage is TRBJ2-1; D ambiguous. Trimming took 0 bases from V and 2 from J, leaving 8 bases between them. There are 15 residues in the CDR3. Germline CDR1 reads LGHDT; CDR2 reads YNNKEL (reference sequence). CDR3 in DNA: TGTGCCAGCAGCCAAGAGGACGGAGCCTACAATGAGCAGTTCTTC. This translates into CASSQEDGAYNEQFF.

This clonotype showed up just a few times. V is TRBV2 and J is TRBJ2-4; D tentatively reads TRBD1 or TRBD2 (5 bases each). The V gene lost 5 bases and the J gene lost 0 bases, with 11 bases spanning the gap. Germline values: CDR1 SNHLY, CDR2 FYNNEI. The CDR3 totals 15 residues. The CDR3 nucleotides read TGTGCCAGCAGTTCCGGGACCTTAGCCAAAAACATTCAGTACTTC. Its translation: CASSSGTLAKNIQYF.

The chain is built from TRBV11-2 and TRBJ2-5; TRBD2 aligns across 9 bases. Germline CDR1 is SGHAT and CDR2 is FQNNGV. This CDR3 has 15 amino acids. With V trimmed by 6 bases and J by 5 bases, 10 bases remained unmatched. CDR3 loop: CASRAGHAGGETQYF. Here the CDR3 DNA reads TGTGCCAGCAGAGCCGGCCACGCGGGGGGGGAGACCCAGTACTTC.

This clonotype was recorded a few times. The genes are TRBV7-2 and TRBJ1-4; D unclear. This CDR3 spans 15 amino acids. Trimming took off 0 bases at V and 5 bases at J, with 10 bases between the two ends. Germline V lookup: CDR1 SGHTA, CDR2 FQGNSA. The CDR3 nucleotides are TGTGCCAGCAGCTTAGCGGGCAGCCGCAATGAAAAACTGTTTTTT. This gives the protein CASSLAGSRNEKLFF.

The rearrangement uses TRBV28 and TRBJ2-3, with a possible D match to TRBD2 (5 bases). This CDR3 is 15 amino acids long. V lost 6 bases and J 6 bases, leaving 19 bases between the germline ends. Germline-derived CDR1 and CDR2 are MDHEN and SYDVKM. CDR3 bases: TGTGCCAGCAGCCTCCTGGCCGAGAGGGCGGATACGCAGTATTTT. It translates to CASSLLAERADTQYF.